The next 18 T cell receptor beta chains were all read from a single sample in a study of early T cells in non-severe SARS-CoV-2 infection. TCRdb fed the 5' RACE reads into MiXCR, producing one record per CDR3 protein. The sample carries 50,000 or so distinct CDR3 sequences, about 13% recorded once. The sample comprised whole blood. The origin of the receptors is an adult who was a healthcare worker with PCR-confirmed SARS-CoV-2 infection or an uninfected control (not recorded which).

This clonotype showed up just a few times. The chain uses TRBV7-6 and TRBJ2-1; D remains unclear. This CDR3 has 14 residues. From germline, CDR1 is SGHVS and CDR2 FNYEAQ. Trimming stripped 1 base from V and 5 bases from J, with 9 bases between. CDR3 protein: CASSLGYLHNEQFF. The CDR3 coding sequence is TGTGCCAGCAGCTTAGGATACTTACACAATGAGCAGTTCTTC.

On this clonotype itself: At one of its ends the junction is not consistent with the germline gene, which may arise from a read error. The CDR3 coding sequence is TGCACCAGCAGCTTGGAGGCAGGAACCTACGAGCAGTACTTC. It translates to CTSSLEAGTYEQYF. J is TRBJ2-7 and V is TRBV5-1, with D possibly matching TRBD2 (5 bases). The CDR3 totals 14 residues. The germline V gene has CDR1 SGHRS and CDR2 YFSETQ.

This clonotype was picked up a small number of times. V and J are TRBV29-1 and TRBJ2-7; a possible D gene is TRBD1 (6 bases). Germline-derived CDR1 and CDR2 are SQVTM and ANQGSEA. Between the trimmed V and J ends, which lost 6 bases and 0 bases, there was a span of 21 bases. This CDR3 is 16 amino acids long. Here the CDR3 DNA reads TGCAGCGTGGGATTCAGGGGCCCCAACCCCTCCTACGAGCAGTACTTC. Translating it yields CSVGFRGPNPSYEQYF.

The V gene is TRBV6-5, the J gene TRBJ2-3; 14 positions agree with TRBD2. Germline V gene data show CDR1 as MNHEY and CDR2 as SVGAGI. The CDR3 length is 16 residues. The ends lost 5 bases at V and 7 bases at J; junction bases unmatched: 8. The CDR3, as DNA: TGTGCCAGCAGTAGAACAGGGACTAGCGGGGGACATACGCAGTATTTT. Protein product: CASSRTGTSGGHTQYF.

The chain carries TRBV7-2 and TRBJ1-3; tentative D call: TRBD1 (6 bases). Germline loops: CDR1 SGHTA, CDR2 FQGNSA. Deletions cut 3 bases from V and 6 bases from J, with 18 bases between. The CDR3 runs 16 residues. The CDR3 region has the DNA TGTGCCAGCAGCTTTGGACAGACCGCTGGAGAAAACACCATATATTTT. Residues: CASSFGQTAGENTIYF.

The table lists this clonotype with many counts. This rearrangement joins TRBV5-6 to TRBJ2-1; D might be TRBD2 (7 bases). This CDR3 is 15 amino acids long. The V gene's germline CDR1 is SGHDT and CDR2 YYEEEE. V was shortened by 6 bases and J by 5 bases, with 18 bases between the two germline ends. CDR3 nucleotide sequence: TGTGCCAGCACCCCAACGGGGGGCTGGAACAATGAGCAGTTCTTC. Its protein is CASTPTGGWNNEQFF.

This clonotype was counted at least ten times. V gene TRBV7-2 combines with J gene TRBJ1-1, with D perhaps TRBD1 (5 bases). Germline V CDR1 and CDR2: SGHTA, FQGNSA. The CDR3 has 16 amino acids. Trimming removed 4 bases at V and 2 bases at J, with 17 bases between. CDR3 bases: TGTGCCAGCAGCTCCCAGCCGCCAGGGCATAACACTGAAGCTTTCTTT. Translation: CASSSQPPGHNTEAFF.

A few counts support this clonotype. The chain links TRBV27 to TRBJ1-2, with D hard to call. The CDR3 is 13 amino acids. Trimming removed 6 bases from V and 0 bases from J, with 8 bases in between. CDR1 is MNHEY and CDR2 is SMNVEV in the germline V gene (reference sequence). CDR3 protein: CASSTVPNYGYTF. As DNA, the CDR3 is TGTGCCAGCAGCACAGTCCCTAACTATGGCTACACCTTC.

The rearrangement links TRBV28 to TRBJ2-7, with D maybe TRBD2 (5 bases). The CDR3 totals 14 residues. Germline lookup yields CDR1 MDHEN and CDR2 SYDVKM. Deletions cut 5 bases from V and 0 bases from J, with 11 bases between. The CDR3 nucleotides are TGTGCCAGCAGTCCCGGACTGGTCTCCTACGAGCAGTACTTC. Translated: CASSPGLVSYEQYF. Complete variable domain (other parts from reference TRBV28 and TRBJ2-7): DVKVTQSSRYLVKRTGEKVFLECVQDMDHENMFWYRQDPGLGLRLIYFSYDVKMKEKGDIPEGYSVSREKKERFSLILESASTNQTSMYLCASSPGLVSYEQYFGPGTRLTVT.

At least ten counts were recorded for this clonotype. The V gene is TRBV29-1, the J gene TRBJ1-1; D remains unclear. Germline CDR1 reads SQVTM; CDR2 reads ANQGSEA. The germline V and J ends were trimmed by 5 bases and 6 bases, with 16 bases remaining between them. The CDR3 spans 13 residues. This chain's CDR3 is CSVHSTSWAEAFF. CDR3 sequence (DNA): TGCAGCGTTCATTCTACGTCGTGGGCTGAAGCTTTCTTT.

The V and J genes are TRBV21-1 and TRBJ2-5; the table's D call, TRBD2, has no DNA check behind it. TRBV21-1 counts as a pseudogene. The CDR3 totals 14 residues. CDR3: CARPEAGREETQYF. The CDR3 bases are TGTGCCAGACCAGAGGCGGGCCGCGAAGAGACCCAGTACTTC.

DNA for the CDR3: TGCAGCGTTGACCCGGGAAGCACTGAAGCTTTCTTT. This gives the protein CSVDPGSTEAFF. The genes are TRBV29-1 and TRBJ1-1; D uncertain. Germline CDR1 SQVTM, CDR2 ANQGSEA. Trimming stripped 3 bases from V and 4 bases from J, with 9 bases between. CDR3 size: 12 residues.

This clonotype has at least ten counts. Written as DNA, the CDR3 is TGCAGCGTAGCGCGGAGCGGGCTGCCCTACGAGCAGTACTTC. Its translation is CSVARSGLPYEQYF. The chain links TRBV29-1 to TRBJ2-7; TRBD2 might be the D (6 bases). Between the trimmed V and J ends, which lost 6 bases and 2 bases, there was a span of 17 bases. This CDR3 is built from 14 residues. Germline values: CDR1 SQVTM, CDR2 ANQGSEA.

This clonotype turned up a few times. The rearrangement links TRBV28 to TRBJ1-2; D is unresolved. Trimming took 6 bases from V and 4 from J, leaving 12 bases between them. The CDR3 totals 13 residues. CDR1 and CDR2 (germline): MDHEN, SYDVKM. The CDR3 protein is CASRTRILYGYTF. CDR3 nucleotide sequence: TGTGCCAGCAGAACCCGGATTCTCTATGGCTACACCTTC.

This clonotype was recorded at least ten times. The CDR3 here is CAWSVLNEQFF. The CDR3 DNA reads TGTGCCTGGAGTGTTTTGAATGAGCAGTTCTTC. This chain joins TRBV30 and TRBJ2-1; no clear D. Germline V gene sequence: CDR1 GTSNPN, CDR2 SVGIG (reference sequence). This CDR3 spans 11 amino acids. Trimming left V 0 bases short and J 7 bases short, with 4 bases between.

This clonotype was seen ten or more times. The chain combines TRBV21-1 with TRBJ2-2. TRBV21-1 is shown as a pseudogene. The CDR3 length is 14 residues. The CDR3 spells CASTMTLITGELFF. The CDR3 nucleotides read TGTGCCAGCACCATGACACTTATCACCGGGGAGCTGTTTTTT.

DNA of the CDR3: TGTGCCAGCAGCGTATCCCCCTGGACAGGGGGGGATGGAAACACCATATATTTT. Residues: CASSVSPWTGGDGNTIYF. The chain has TRBV9 and TRBJ1-3; 10 nucleotides match TRBD1. This CDR3 is 18 amino acids long. V dropped 1 base and J dropped 3; count of bases not matched to a gene: 10. Per germline, CDR1 SGDLS and CDR2 YYNGEE.

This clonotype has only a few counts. Here the CDR3 DNA reads TGTGCCAGCAGCCAAGACAATTCGCGCGGGAGGGCCTACGAGCAGTACTTC. Its protein is CASSQDNSRGRAYEQYF. This chain links TRBV4-2 with TRBJ2-7, with TRBD2 matching over 9 bases. Germline trimming cut 0 bases from V and 2 bases from J; bases unmatched to any gene: 8. The CDR3 covers 17 residues. Germline lookup yields CDR1 LGHNA and CDR2 YNFKEQ.